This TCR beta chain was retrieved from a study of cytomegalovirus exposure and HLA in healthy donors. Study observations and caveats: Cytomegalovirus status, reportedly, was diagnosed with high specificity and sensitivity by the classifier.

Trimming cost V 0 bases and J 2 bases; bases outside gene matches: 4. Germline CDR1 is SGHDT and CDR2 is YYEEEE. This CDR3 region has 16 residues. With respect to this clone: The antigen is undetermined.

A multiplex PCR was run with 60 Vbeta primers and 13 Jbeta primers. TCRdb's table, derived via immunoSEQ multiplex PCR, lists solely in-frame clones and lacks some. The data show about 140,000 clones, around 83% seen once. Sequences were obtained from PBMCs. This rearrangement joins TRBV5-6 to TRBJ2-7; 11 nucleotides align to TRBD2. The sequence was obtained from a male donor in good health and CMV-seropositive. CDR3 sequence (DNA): TGTGCCAGCAGCTTGGCGGTACTAGCGGGAGCCTACGAGCAGTACTTC. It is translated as CASSLAVLAGAYEQYF.